The T cell receptor (beta chain) described here comes from a study of OX40 agonist ivuxolimab in advanced cancers. Study-wide points: It was not determined which antigens were specifically recognized by the peripheral T cells that had undergone clonal expansion. Low normalized T-cell clonal expansion also characterized some of the nonresponders.

A note on this clone: No antigen is known for it.

V shed 2 bases and J shed 2 bases, with 13 bases lying between them. This CDR3 contains 17 residues. Germline V CDR1 and CDR2: LGHNA, YSLEER. The protocol was immunoSEQ multiplex PCR, while the TCRdb copy is restricted to in-frame clones and leaves out a portion. The repertoire consists of some 80,000 clones, with approximately 84% occurring once and the leading ten covering roughly 25%. J is TRBJ1-6 and V is TRBV4-3, with TRBD1 as a possible D gene (6 bases). The material sequenced was CD4+ or CD8+ T cells sorted from blood, taken in a trial of the OX40 agonist ivuxolimab. This sequence originates from an adult with an advanced solid tumor such as melanoma, head and neck, liver or kidney cancer. Here the CDR3 DNA reads TGCGCCAGCAGCCAAAAAAGGGGGTGGGCCTATAATTCACCCCTCCACTTT. Translating gives CASSQKRGWAYNSPLHF.